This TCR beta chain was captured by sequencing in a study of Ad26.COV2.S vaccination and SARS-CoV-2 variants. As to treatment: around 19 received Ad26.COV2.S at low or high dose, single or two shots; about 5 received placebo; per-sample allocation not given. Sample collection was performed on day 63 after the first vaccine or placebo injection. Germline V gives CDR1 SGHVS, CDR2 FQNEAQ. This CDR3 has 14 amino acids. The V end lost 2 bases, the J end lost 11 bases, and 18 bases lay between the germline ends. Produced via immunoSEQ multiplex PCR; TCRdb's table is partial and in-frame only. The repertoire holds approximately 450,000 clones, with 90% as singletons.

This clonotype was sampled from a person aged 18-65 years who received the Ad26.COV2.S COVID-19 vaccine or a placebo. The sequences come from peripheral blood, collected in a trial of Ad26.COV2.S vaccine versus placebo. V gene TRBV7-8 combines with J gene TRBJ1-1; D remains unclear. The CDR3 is CASSLYPTVELAFF. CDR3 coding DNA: TGTGCCAGCAGCTTATATCCCACGGTGGAGTTGGCTTTCTTT.